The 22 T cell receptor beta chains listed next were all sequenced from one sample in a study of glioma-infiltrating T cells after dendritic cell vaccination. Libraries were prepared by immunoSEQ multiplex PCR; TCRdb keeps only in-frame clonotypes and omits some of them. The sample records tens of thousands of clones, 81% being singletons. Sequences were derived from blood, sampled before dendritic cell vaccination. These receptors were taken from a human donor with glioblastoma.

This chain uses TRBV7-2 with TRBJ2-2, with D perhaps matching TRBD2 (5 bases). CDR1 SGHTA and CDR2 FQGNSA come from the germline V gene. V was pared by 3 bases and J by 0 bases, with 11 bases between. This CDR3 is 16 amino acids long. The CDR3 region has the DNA TGTGCCAGCAGCTTCGGGGTGGGCTCGAACACCGGGGAGCTGTTTTTT. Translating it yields CASSFGVGSNTGELFF.

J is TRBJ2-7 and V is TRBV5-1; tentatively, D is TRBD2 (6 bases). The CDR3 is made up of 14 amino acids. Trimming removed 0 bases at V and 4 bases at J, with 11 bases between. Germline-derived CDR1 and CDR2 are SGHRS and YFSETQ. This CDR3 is CASSLEGGKYEQYF. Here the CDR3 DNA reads TGCGCCAGCAGCTTGGAAGGCGGGAAATACGAGCAGTACTTC. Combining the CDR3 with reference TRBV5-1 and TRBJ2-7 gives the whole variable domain KAGVTQTPRYLIKTRGQQVTLSCSPISGHRSVSWYQQTPGQGLQFLFEYFSETQRNKGNFPGRFSGRQFSNSRSEMNVSTLELGDSALYLCASSLEGGKYEQYFGPGTRLTVT.

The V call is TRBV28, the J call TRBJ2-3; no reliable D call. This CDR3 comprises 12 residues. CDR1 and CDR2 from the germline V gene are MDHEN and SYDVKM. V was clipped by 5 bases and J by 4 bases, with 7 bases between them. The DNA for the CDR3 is TGTGCCAGCAGTGCCCCGGCAGATACGCAGTATTTT. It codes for CASSAPADTQYF.

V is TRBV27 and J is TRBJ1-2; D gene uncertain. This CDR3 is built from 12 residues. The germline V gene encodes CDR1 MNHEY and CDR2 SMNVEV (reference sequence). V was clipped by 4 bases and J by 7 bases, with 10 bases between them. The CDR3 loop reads CASSSIGSGYTF. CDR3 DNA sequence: TGTGCCAGCAGTTCTATCGGGAGTGGCTACACCTTC.

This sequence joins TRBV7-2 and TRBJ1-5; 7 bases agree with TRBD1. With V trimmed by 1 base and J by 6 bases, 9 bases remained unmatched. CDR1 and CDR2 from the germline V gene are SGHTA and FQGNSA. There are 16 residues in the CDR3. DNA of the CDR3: TGTGCCAGCAGCTTAGAGCCCGCCAGGGGGGCTCAGCCCCAGCATTTT. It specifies CASSLEPARGAQPQHF.

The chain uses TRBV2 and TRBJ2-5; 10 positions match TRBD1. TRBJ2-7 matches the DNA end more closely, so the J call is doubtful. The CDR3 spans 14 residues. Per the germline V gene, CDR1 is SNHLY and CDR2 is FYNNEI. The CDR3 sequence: CASRPGTGEHEQYF. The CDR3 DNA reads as TGTGCCAGCAGGCCAGGGACAGGGGAACACGAGCAGTACTTC.

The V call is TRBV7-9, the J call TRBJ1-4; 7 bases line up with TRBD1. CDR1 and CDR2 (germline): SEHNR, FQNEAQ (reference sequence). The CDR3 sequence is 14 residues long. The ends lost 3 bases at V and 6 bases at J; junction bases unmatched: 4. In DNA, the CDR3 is TGTGCCAGCAGCTTTGGACAGGACTATGAAAAACTGTTTTTT. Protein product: CASSFGQDYEKLFF.

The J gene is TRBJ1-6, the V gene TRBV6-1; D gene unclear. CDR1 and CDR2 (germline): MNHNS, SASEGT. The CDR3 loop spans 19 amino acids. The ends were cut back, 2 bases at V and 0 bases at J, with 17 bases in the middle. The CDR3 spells CASSEFGPSLASYNSPLHF. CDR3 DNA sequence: TGTGCCAGCAGTGAATTCGGTCCGAGTCTCGCCTCCTATAATTCACCCCTCCACTTT.

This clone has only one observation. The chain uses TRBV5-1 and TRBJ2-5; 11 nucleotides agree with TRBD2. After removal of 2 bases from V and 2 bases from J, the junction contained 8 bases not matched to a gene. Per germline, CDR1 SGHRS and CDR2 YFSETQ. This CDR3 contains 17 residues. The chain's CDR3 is CASSFSISGGVQETQYF. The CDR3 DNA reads TGCGCCAGCAGCTTTTCGATTAGCGGGGGGGTACAAGAGACCCAGTACTTC.

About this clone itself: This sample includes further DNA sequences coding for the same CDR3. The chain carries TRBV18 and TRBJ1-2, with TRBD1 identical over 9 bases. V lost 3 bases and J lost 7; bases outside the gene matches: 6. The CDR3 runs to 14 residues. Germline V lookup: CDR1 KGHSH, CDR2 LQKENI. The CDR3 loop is CASSPPGQGIGYTF. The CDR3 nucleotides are TGTGCCAGCTCACCTCCGGGACAGGGTATTGGCTACACCTTC.

The CDR3 reads CASSLQGNNSPLHF. The DNA of the CDR3 is TGTGCCAGCAGCTTACAGGGGAACAATTCACCCCTCCACTTT. The V call is TRBV13, the J call TRBJ1-6; weak D call: TRBD1 (6 bases). The CDR3 length is 14 residues. V was clipped by 2 bases and J by 7 bases, with 9 bases between them. Germline V gene lookup returns CDR1 PRHDT and CDR2 FYEKMQ (reference sequence).

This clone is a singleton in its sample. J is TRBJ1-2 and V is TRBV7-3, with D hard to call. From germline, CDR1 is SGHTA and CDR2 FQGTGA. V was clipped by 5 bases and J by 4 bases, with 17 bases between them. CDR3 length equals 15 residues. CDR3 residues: CASSAQPSPAYGYTF. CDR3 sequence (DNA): TGTGCCAGCAGCGCCCAACCTAGCCCGGCCTATGGCTACACCTTC.

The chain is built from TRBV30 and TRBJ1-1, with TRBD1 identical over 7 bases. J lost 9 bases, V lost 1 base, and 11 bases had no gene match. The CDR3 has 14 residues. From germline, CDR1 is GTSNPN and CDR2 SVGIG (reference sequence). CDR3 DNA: TGTGCCTGGAGTGCCGGACAGGAAGCGAGCAAAGCTTTCTTT. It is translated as CAWSAGQEASKAFF.

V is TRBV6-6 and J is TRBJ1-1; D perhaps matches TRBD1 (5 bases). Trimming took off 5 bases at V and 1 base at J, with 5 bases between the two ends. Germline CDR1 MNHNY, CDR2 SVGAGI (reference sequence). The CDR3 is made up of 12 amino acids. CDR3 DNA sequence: TGTGCCAGCAGTAGGGGGAACACTGAAGCTTTCTTT. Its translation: CASSRGNTEAFF.

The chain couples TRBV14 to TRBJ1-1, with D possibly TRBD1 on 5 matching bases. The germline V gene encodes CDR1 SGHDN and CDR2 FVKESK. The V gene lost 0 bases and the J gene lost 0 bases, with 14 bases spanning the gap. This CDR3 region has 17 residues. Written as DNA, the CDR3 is TGTGCCAGCAGCCAAGAAACCCGACAGTCAATGAACACTGAAGCTTTCTTT. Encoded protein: CASSQETRQSMNTEAFF.

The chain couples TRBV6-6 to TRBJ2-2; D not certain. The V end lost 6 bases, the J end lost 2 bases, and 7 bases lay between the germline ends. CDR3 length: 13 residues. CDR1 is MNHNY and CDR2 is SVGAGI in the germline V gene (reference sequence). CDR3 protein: CASSPLNTGELFF. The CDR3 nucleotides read TGTGCCAGCAGCCCCTTAAACACCGGGGAGCTGTTTTTT.

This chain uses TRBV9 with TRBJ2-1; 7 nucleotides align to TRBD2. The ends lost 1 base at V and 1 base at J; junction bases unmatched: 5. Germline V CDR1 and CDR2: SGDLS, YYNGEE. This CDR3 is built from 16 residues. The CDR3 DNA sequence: TGTGCCAGCAGCGTAACCGGGGGGAAGTCCTACAATGAGCAGTTCTTC. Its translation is CASSVTGGKSYNEQFF.

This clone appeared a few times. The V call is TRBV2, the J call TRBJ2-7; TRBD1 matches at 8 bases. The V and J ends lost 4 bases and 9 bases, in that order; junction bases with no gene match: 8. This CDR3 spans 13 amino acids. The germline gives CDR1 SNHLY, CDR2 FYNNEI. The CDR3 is CASSGTGYELQYF. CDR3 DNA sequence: TGTGCCAGCAGTGGGACAGGGTATGAGTTGCAGTACTTC.

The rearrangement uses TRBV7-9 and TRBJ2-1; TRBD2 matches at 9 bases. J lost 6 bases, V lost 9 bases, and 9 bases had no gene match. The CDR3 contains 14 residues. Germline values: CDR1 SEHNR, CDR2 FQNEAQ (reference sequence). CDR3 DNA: TGTGCCAGTCAGATAGCGGGGGTTACCAATGAGCAGTTCTTC. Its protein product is CASQIAGVTNEQFF.

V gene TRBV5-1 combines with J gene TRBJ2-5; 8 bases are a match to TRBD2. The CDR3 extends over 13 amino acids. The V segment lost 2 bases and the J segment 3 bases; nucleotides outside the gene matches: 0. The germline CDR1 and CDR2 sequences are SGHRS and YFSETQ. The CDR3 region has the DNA TGCGCCAGCAGCTTACTAGCGGAAGAGACCCAGTACTTC. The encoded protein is CASSLLAEETQYF. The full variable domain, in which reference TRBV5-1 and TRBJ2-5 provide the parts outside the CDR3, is KAGVTQTPRYLIKTRGQQVTLSCSPISGHRSVSWYQQTPGQGLQFLFEYFSETQRNKGNFPGRFSGRQFSNSRSEMNVSTLELGDSALYLCASSLLAEETQYFGPGTRLLVL.

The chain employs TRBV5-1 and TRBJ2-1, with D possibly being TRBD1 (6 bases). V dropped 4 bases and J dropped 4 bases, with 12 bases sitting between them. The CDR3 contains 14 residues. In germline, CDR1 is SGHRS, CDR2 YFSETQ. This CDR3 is CASSQTGSYNEQFF. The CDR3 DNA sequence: TGCGCCAGCAGCCAGACAGGTTCTTACAATGAGCAGTTCTTC.

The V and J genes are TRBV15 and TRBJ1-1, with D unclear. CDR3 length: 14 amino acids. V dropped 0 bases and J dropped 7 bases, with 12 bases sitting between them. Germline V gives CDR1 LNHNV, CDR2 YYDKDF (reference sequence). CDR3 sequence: CATSRDKKGLEAFF. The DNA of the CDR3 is TGTGCCACCAGCAGAGATAAGAAAGGACTTGAAGCTTTCTTT.